These 2 T cell receptor beta chains share one sample of origin, sequenced in a study of quantifying T cell responses using KT2 cells. About the research overall: TCR alpha and beta constant-region primers primed reverse transcription of RNA.

Each cDNA got a UMI-containing oligo ligated at its 3' end. The first PCR ran 3 to 5 cycles with an equimolar RC1.1 and RC1.2 beta primer mix. Via MiXCR, TCRdb re-called the UMI-ligation and nested PCR reads, giving one row per CDR3 protein. The sample lists over 25,000 distinct CDR3 sequences, over 9% seen once, with about 9.6% in the top ten. Sequencing used PBMCs spiked with cells of the T cell clone KT2. The receptor source for this set is a human donor.

This clonotype was counted between two and nine times. The chain recombines TRBV19 with TRBJ2-1; no reliable D call. CDR1 and CDR2 (germline): LNHDA, SQIVND (reference sequence). Between the trimmed V and J ends, which lost 4 bases and 9 bases, there was a span of 10 bases. The CDR3 spans 12 residues. The CDR3 DNA sequence: TGTGCCAGTAGTACTCTTGCATCTGAGCAGTTCTTC. It yields the protein CASSTLASEQFF.

The V and J genes are TRBV29-1 and TRBJ1-2; no reliable D call. There are 13 residues in the CDR3. In germline, CDR1 is SQVTM, CDR2 ANQGSEA. Trimming stripped 4 bases from V and 2 bases from J, with 11 bases between. CDR3 loop: CSVAIVGNYGYTF. The CDR3 nucleotides read TGCAGCGTTGCGATTGTAGGGAACTATGGCTACACCTTC.